Below, 25 T cell receptor beta chains from the same sample are listed, as sequenced in a study of beta chain features in type 1 diabetes. TCRB transcripts that were expressed got sequenced, as all of the isolated RNA had been reverse transcribed. TCRdb's table, derived via immunoSEQ multiplex PCR, lists solely in-frame clones and lacks some. This sample has under 850,000 clones, with 13% found just once. Overall study findings and caveats: Researchers report that Type 1 diabetes patients had moderately but significantly shorter TCRB CDR3s across all four CD4+ subsets.

These receptors' targets are unknown. The sample was naive CD4+ T cells from blood. These TCRs come from a man between 18 and 35 years old with type 1 diabetes.

The chain carries TRBV5-1 and TRBJ1-1, with a weak D call TRBD1 (5 bases). This CDR3 is 14 amino acids long. Trimming cost V 4 bases and J 5 bases, with 15 bases left between them. Germline CDR1 reads SGHRS; CDR2 reads YFSETQ. CDR3 sequence reads: CASSPQGAGTEAFF. CDR3 in DNA: TGCGCCAGCAGCCCACAAGGGGCTGGAACTGAAGCTTTCTTT.

This clone came up a few times. The chain couples TRBV7-6 to TRBJ2-2, with 8 bases matching TRBD2. This CDR3 is built from 15 residues. CDR1 SGHVS and CDR2 FNYEAQ come from the germline V gene. J lost 7 bases, V lost 1 base, and 5 bases had no gene match. CDR3 coding DNA: TGTGCCAGCAGCTTAGAGAGCGGGGGTTTCGGGGAGCTGTTTTTT. This encodes CASSLESGGFGELFF.

As regards this clone: This sample includes further DNA sequences coding for the same CDR3. CDR3 protein: CASSHRGYEQYF. CDR3 nucleotides: TGTGCCAGCAGTCACAGGGGATACGAGCAGTACTTC. V gene TRBV6-5 combines with J gene TRBJ2-7; 7 bases line up with TRBD1. V was pared by 5 bases and J by 4 bases, with 2 bases of the junction left unmatched. This CDR3 comprises 12 residues. Germline CDR1 is MNHEY and CDR2 is SVGAGI.

The chain is built from TRBV30 and TRBJ1-1; 10 nucleotides align to TRBD1. V shed 3 bases, J shed 8 bases, and the junction held 12 bases outside the gene matches. Germline V gene sequence: CDR1 GTSNPN, CDR2 SVGIG (reference sequence). The CDR3 runs 15 residues. CDR3 in amino acids: CAWSLPGQGFTEAFF. CDR3 DNA sequence: TGTGCCTGGAGCTTACCGGGACAGGGGTTTACCGAAGCTTTCTTT.

This clone showed up just a few times. The V and J genes are TRBV4-2 and TRBJ1-4; D gene uncertain. CDR1 is LGHNA and CDR2 is YNFKEQ in the germline V gene. Trimming took 0 bases from V and 3 from J, leaving 11 bases between them. The CDR3 covers 16 residues. The CDR3: CASSQDKAPPNEKLFF. For the CDR3, the DNA is TGTGCCAGCAGCCAAGATAAGGCTCCTCCTAATGAAAAACTGTTTTTT.

The V call is TRBV5-1, the J call TRBJ2-7; 7 bases are shared with TRBD1. With 3 bases clipped from V and 5 bases from J, the junction kept 14 bases outside the gene matches. Germline loops: CDR1 SGHRS, CDR2 YFSETQ. The CDR3 has 16 residues. The CDR3: CASSYIEKTGSNEQYF. CDR3 nucleotide sequence: TGCGCCAGCAGCTACATAGAAAAGACAGGGAGCAACGAGCAGTACTTC.

With regard to this clone: The same CDR3 arises from other DNA sequences in this sample as well. V is TRBV30 and J is TRBJ2-5; no clear D. Trimming cost V 2 bases and J 5 bases, with 6 bases left between them. This CDR3 spans 11 amino acids. Per the germline V gene, CDR1 is GTSNPN and CDR2 is SVGIG (reference sequence). CDR3 region: CAWSNGETQYF. The CDR3 nucleotides are TGTGCCTGGAGTAACGGGGAGACCCAGTACTTC.

J is TRBJ1-4 and V is TRBV5-1, with 9 bases fitting TRBD1. V trimming: 1 base; J trimming: 8 bases; junction bases outside the gene matches: 9. The length of the CDR3 is 16 residues. The germline V gene encodes CDR1 SGHRS and CDR2 YFSETQ. Here the CDR3 reads CASSLSTGQGSEKLFF. The CDR3 coding sequence is TGCGCCAGCAGCTTGTCAACGGGACAGGGAAGCGAAAAACTGTTTTTT.

The genes are TRBV5-1 and TRBJ1-6; D is ambiguous. V lost 0 bases and J 9 bases, leaving 10 bases between the germline ends. The CDR3 totals 14 residues. Germline V gene lookup returns CDR1 SGHRS and CDR2 YFSETQ. CDR3 DNA: TGCGCCAGCAGCTTGGCGGAGATGGGTTCACCCCTCCACTTT. This encodes CASSLAEMGSPLHF.

The chain uses TRBV7-2 and TRBJ2-1; 7 nucleotides line up with TRBD2. CDR3 length: 17 amino acids. Germline values: CDR1 SGHTA, CDR2 FQGNSA. The V segment lost 5 bases and the J segment 5 bases; nucleotides outside the gene matches: 15. This chain's CDR3 is CASSPIGLAVIHNEQFF. CDR3 bases: TGTGCCAGCAGCCCTATAGGCCTAGCGGTGATCCACAATGAGCAGTTCTTC. The complete variable domain, with remaining parts taken from reference TRBV7-2 and TRBJ2-1, reads GAGVSQSPSNKVTEKGKDVELRCDPISGHTALYWYRQSLGQGLEFLIYFQGNSAPDKSGLPSDRFSAERTGGSVSTLTIQRTQQEDSAVYLCASSPIGLAVIHNEQFFGPGTRLTVL.

The chain is built from TRBV30 and TRBJ1-2; 7 nucleotides match TRBD1. The CDR3 sequence is 16 residues long. CDR1 and CDR2 from the germline V gene are GTSNPN and SVGIG (reference sequence). J was trimmed by 7 bases and V by 5 bases; bases with no gene match: 19. The CDR3 DNA is TGTGCCTGGTCTAGGGACCCGCTAAACAGGGGAGGTGGCTACACCTTC. Amino acid sequence: CAWSRDPLNRGGGYTF.

This clone has more than one count but fewer than ten. The chain combines TRBV7-2 with TRBJ1-2; no definite D call. Between the trimmed V and J ends, which lost 5 bases and 5 bases, there was a span of 12 bases. There are 13 residues in the CDR3. CDR1 and CDR2 from the germline V gene are SGHTA and FQGNSA. The CDR3 sequence is CASSPDWTYGYTF. CDR3 nucleotide sequence: TGTGCCAGCAGCCCGGACTGGACTTATGGCTACACCTTC. Full variable domain (rest looked up from reference TRBV7-2 and TRBJ1-2): GAGVSQSPSNKVTEKGKDVELRCDPISGHTALYWYRQSLGQGLEFLIYFQGNSAPDKSGLPSDRFSAERTGGSVSTLTIQRTQQEDSAVYLCASSPDWTYGYTFGSGTRLTVV.

This clone has only a few counts. The chain links TRBV19 to TRBJ2-2; D not certain. The CDR3 is made up of 14 amino acids. V gave up 10 bases and J gave up 3 bases, with 15 bases separating them. Germline loops: CDR1 LNHDA, CDR2 SQIVND (reference sequence). This CDR3 is CATISLPHTGELFF. In nucleotides, the CDR3 is TGTGCCACTATATCTTTACCGCACACCGGGGAGCTGTTTTTT.

The chain couples TRBV6-5 to TRBJ2-1; D possibly corresponds to TRBD2 (5 bases). The ends were cut back, 5 bases at V and 14 bases at J, with 13 bases in the middle. This CDR3 comprises 11 residues. The V gene's germline CDR1 is MNHEY and CDR2 SVGAGI. The CDR3 is CASSKRGIEFF. The CDR3 nucleotides read TGTGCCAGCAGTAAACGGGGTATCGAGTTCTTC.

J is TRBJ1-2 and V is TRBV29-1, with 9 bases identical to TRBD1. CDR1 is SQVTM and CDR2 is ANQGSEA in the germline V gene. V lost 3 bases, J lost 5 bases, and 4 bases stayed unmatched. The CDR3 is made up of 13 amino acids. DNA for the CDR3: TGCAGCGTTGAGTGGGACAGGGTTTATGGCTACACCTTC. Amino acids: CSVEWDRVYGYTF.

This clone was picked up a small number of times. The chain joins TRBV5-1 to TRBJ1-4; D might be TRBD1 (5 bases). V lost 4 bases and J lost 4, with 8 bases in between. In germline, CDR1 is SGHRS, CDR2 YFSETQ. CDR3 size: 13 residues. The CDR3 DNA sequence: TGCGCCAGCAGCGCGGACAATAATGAAAAACTGTTTTTT. It encodes CASSADNNEKLFF.

V usage is TRBV28 and J usage is TRBJ1-1; 7 nucleotides match TRBD1. Germline V gene data show CDR1 as MDHEN and CDR2 as SYDVKM. With V trimmed by 8 bases and J by 1 base, 7 bases remained unmatched. This CDR3 has 14 amino acids. The CDR3 sequence: CASYNDRANTEAFF. For the CDR3, the DNA is TGTGCCAGCTATAACGACAGGGCGAACACTGAAGCTTTCTTT.

The V call is TRBV28, the J call TRBJ2-3; the D is unclear. CDR1 is MDHEN and CDR2 is SYDVKM in the germline V gene. The V end lost 11 bases, the J end lost 4 bases, and 13 bases lay between the germline ends. CDR3 length: 12 amino acids. CDR3 loop: CALRKNSDTQYF. For the CDR3, the DNA is TGTGCCTTAAGGAAGAATTCAGATACGCAGTATTTT. Full variable domain (outside the CDR3, taken from reference TRBV28 and TRBJ2-3): DVKVTQSSRYLVKRTGEKVFLECVQDMDHENMFWYRQDPGLGLRLIYFSYDVKMKEKGDIPEGYSVSREKKERFSLILESASTNQTSMYLCALRKNSDTQYFGPGTRLTVL.

This clone was observed a handful of times. The V gene is TRBV30, the J gene TRBJ1-1, with a possible D match to TRBD1 (6 bases). Per germline, CDR1 GTSNPN and CDR2 SVGIG (reference sequence). V lost 5 bases and J 4 bases, leaving 14 bases between the germline ends. This CDR3 spans 13 amino acids. CDR3 in amino acids: CAWDGQYGTEAFF. CDR3 in DNA: TGTGCCTGGGACGGACAGTACGGCACTGAAGCTTTCTTT.

This clone was seen a handful of times. This chain uses TRBV10-3 with TRBJ2-1; the D gene is possibly TRBD1 (6 bases). Trimming took 4 bases from V and 5 from J, leaving 15 bases between them. Germline values: CDR1 ENHRY, CDR2 SYGVKD. The CDR3 has 15 residues. The CDR3 loop is CAISGWGTRDNEQFF. For the CDR3, the DNA is TGTGCCATCAGTGGATGGGGGACACGAGACAATGAGCAGTTCTTC.

J is TRBJ1-6 and V is TRBV30; D may be TRBD1 (5 bases). V shed 2 bases and J shed 12 bases, with 8 bases lying between them. The CDR3 is 11 residues long. Germline V gene sequence: CDR1 GTSNPN, CDR2 SVGIG (reference sequence). The CDR3 nucleotides read TGTGCCTGGAGTACAGGCCTACCCCTCCACTTT. Translated, it gives CAWSTGLPLHF.

The chain has TRBV7-3 and TRBJ2-3; D is unclear. V dropped 0 bases and J dropped 0 bases, with 10 bases sitting between them. Per the germline V gene, CDR1 is SGHTA and CDR2 is FQGTGA. This CDR3 comprises 16 residues. Here the CDR3 DNA reads TGTGCCAGCAGCTTAACGTCCGAGCCCAGCACAGATACGCAGTATTTT. Its protein is CASSLTSEPSTDTQYF.

V and J are TRBV6-5 and TRBJ2-5, with a weak D call TRBD1 (5 bases). This CDR3 spans 15 amino acids. V was trimmed by 4 bases and J by 1 base, leaving 13 bases between them. Germline CDR1 is MNHEY and CDR2 is SVGAGI. The CDR3 bases are TGTGCCAGCAGTTTCCTGGGGCCGCCCCAAGAGACCCAGTACTTC. Protein product: CASSFLGPPQETQYF.

This clone has a single count. The sample has other DNA sequences that encode this CDR3 too. This chain joins TRBV6-5 and TRBJ1-5; D remains unclear. The length of the CDR3 is 15 residues. Trimming removed 0 bases at V and 1 base at J, with 7 bases between. Germline V lookup: CDR1 MNHEY, CDR2 SVGAGI. CDR3 DNA sequence: TGTGCCAGCAGTTACTCGAGAGGGAGCAATCAGCCCCAGCATTTT. This encodes CASSYSRGSNQPQHF.

The CDR3 reads CASSQEDRFPYEQYF. The CDR3, as DNA: TGTGCCAGCAGCCAAGAGGACAGGTTTCCCTACGAGCAGTACTTC. The genes are TRBV14 and TRBJ2-7; 7 positions agree with TRBD1. CDR1 and CDR2 (germline): SGHDN, FVKESK. After removal of 0 bases from V and 2 bases from J, the junction contained 4 bases not matched to a gene. The CDR3 has 15 amino acids. Full variable domain (missing parts from reference TRBV14 and TRBJ2-7): EAGVTQFPSHSVIEKGQTVTLRCDPISGHDNLYWYRRVMGKEIKFLLHFVKESKQDESGMPNNRFLAERTGGTYSTLKVQPAELEDSGVYFCASSQEDRFPYEQYFGPGTRLTVT.